This TCR beta chain was recovered during a study of OX40 agonist ivuxolimab in advanced cancers. The CDR3 is made up of 13 amino acids. The V end lost 7 bases, the J end lost 2 bases, and 12 bases lay between the germline ends. Germline assignment: CDR1 LNHDA and CDR2 SQIVND (reference sequence). Sequencing was performed with immunoSEQ multiplex PCR; in TCRdb, only in-frame clones are kept and a portion is missing. The profile shows roughly 70,000 clones, 70% to 90% of them singletons. The sample consisted of CD4+ or CD8+ T cells sorted from blood, taken in a trial of the OX40 agonist ivuxolimab. The sequence derives from an adult with an advanced solid tumor such as melanoma, head and neck, liver or kidney cancer. The chain has TRBV19 and TRBJ2-7; maybe TRBD1 (5 bases). DNA of the CDR3: TGTGCCAGTACAACAGGCCGAACCTACGAGCAGTACTTC. It yields the protein CASTTGRTYEQYF.